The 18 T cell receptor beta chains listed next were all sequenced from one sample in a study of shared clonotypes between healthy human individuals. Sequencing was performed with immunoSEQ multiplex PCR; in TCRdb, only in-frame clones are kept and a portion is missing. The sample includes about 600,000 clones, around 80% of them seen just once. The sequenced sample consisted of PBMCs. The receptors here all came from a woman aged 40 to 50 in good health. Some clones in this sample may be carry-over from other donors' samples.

CDR3 sequence reads: CASSAKLANDNEQFF. Here the CDR3 DNA reads TGTGCCAGCAGCGCCAAGCTAGCGAACGACAATGAGCAGTTCTTC. V gene TRBV9 combines with J gene TRBJ2-1, with D possibly TRBD2 on 6 matching bases. V was clipped by 3 bases and J by 5 bases, with 15 bases between them. CDR1 is SGDLS and CDR2 is YYNGEE in the germline V gene. The CDR3 consists of 15 residues.

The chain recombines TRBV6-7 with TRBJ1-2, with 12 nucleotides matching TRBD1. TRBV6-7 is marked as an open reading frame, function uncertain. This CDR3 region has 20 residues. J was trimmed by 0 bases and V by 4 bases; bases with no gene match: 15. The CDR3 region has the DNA TGTGCCAGCAGTTTACCACCGGGACAGGGGGCGCTTACGGCTAACTATGGCTACACCTTC. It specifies CASSLPPGQGALTANYGYTF.

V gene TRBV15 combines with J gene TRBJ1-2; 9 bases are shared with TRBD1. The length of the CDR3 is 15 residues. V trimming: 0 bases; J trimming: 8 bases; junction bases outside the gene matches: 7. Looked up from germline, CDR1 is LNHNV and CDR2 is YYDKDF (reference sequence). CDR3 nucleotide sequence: TGTGCCACCAGCAGAGATGGGAACAGGGGGCGCGGCTACACCTTC. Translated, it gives CATSRDGNRGRGYTF.

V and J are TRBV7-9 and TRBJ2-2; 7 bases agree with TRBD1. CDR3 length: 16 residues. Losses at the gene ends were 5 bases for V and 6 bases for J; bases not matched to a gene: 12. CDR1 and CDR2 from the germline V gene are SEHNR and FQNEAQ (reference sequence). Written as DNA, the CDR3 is TGTGCCAGCAGCCCCTGGACAGGTGGGCCACCCGGGGAGCTGTTTTTT. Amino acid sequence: CASSPWTGGPPGELFF. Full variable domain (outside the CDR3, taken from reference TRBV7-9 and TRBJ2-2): DTGVSQNPRHKITKRGQNVTFRCDPISEHNRLYWYRQTLGQGPEFLTYFQNEAQLEKSRLLSDRFSAERPKGSFSTLEIQRTEQGDSAMYLCASSPWTGGPPGELFFGEGSRLTVL.

Here the CDR3 DNA reads TGCGCCAGCAGTGAGTCAGGGCAGGTGTACAATGAGCAGTTCTTC. It encodes CASSESGQVYNEQFF. The chain joins TRBV10-2 to TRBJ2-1, with D unclear. The V end was cut by 0 bases, the J end by 4 bases, with 10 bases between. This CDR3 is 15 amino acids long. Per the germline V gene, CDR1 is WSHSY and CDR2 is SAAADI.

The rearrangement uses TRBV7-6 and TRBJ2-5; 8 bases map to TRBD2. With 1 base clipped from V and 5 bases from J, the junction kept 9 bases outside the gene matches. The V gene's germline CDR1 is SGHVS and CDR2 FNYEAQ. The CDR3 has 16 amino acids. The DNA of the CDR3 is TGTGCCAGCAGCTTAGTGGGCAGCGGGAGAACCGAGACCCAGTACTTC. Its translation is CASSLVGSGRTETQYF.

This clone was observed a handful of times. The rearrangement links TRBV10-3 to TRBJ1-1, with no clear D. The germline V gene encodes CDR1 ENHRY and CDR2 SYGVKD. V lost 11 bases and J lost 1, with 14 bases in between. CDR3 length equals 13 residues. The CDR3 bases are TGTGCCGTAAGTAGGGCTACGAACACTGAAGCTTTCTTT. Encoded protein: CAVSRATNTEAFF.

This CDR3 reads CATRDRVLGRGYTF. Here the CDR3 DNA reads TGTGCCACCAGGGACAGGGTGCTGGGGAGGGGCTACACCTTC. The gene calls are TRBV2 and TRBJ1-2; 9 nucleotides line up with TRBD1. CDR3 length equals 14 residues. The V segment lost 10 bases and the J segment 8 bases; nucleotides outside the gene matches: 14. CDR1 and CDR2 from the germline V gene are SNHLY and FYNNEI.

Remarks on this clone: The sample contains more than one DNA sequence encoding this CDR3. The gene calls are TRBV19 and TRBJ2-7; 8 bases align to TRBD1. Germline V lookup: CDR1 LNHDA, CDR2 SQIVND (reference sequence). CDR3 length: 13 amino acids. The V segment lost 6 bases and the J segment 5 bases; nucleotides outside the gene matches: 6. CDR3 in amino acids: CASSGQGRNEQYF. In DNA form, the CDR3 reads TGTGCCAGTAGCGGACAGGGACGCAACGAGCAGTACTTC. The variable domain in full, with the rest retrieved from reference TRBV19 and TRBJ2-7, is DGGITQSPKYLFRKEGQNVTLSCEQNLNHDAMYWYRQDPGQGLRLIYYSQIVNDFQKGDIAEGYSVSREKKESFPLTVTSAQKNPTAFYLCASSGQGRNEQYFGPGTRLTVT.

CDR3 amino acids: CASSLQGASGELFF. CDR3 coding DNA: TGTGCCAGCAGTTTACAGGGGGCGTCCGGGGAGCTGTTTTTT. The chain links TRBV28 to TRBJ2-2; the match to TRBD1 covers 8 bases. Germline assignment: CDR1 MDHEN and CDR2 SYDVKM. This CDR3 has 14 amino acids. J was trimmed by 6 bases and V by 2 bases; bases with no gene match: 2.

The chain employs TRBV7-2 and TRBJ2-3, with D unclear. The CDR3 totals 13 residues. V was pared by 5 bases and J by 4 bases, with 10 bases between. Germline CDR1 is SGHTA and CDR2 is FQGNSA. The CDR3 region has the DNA TGTGCCAGCAGCCGCCAGGCCCCAGATACGCAGTATTTT. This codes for CASSRQAPDTQYF.

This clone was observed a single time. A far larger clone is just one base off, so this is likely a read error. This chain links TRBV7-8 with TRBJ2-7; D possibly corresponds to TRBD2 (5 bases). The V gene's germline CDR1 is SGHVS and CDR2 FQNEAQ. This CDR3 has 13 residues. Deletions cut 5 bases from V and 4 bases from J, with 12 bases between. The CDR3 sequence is CASSLLVEYEQYF. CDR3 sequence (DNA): TGTGCCAGCAGCCTACTAGTGGAATACGAGCAGTACTTC.

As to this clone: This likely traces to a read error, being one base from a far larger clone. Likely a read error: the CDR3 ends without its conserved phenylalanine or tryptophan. The DNA of the CDR3 is TGTGCCAGCAGTGAAGAAGTGGGGGCTTACACTGAAGCTTTCTCT. Translation: CASSEEVGAYTEAFS. The rearrangement uses TRBV6-1 and TRBJ1-1, with D perhaps TRBD1 (6 bases). The CDR3 spans 15 residues. V was clipped by 1 base and J by 3 bases, with 12 bases between them. Per the germline V gene, CDR1 is MNHNS and CDR2 is SASEGT.

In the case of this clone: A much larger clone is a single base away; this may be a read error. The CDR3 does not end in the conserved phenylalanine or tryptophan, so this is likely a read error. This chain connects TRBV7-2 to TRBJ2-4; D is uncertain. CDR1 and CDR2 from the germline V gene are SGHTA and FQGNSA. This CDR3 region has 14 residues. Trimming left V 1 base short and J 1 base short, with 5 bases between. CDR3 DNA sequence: TGTGCCAGCAGCTTAGGGATGGCCAAAAACATTCAGTACTCC. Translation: CASSLGMAKNIQYS.

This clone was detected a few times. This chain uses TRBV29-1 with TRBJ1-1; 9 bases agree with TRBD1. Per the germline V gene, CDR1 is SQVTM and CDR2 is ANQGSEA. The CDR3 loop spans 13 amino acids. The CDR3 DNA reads TGCAGTTCCAAGACAGGGGGGGACACTGAAGCTTTCTTT. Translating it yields CSSKTGGDTEAFF. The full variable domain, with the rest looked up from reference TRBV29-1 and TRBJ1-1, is SAVISQKPSRDICQRGTSLTIQCQVDSQVTMMFWYRQQPGQSLTLIATANQGSEATYESGFVIDKFPISRPNLTFSTLTVSNMSPEDSSIYLCSSKTGGDTEAFFGQGTRLTVV.

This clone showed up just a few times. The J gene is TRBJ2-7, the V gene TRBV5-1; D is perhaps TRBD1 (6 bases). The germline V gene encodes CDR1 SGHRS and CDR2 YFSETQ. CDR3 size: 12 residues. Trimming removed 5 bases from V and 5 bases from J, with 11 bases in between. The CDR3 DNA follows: TGCGCCAGCAGGATAACAGGGAACGAGCAGTACTTC. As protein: CASRITGNEQYF. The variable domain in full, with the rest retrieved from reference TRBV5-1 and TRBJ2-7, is KAGVTQTPRYLIKTRGQQVTLSCSPISGHRSVSWYQQTPGQGLQFLFEYFSETQRNKGNFPGRFSGRQFSNSRSEMNVSTLELGDSALYLCASRITGNEQYFGPGTRLTVT.

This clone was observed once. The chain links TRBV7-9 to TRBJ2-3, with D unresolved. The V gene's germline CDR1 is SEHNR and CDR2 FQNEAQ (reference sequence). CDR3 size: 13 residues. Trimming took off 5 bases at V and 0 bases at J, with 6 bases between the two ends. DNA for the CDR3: TGTGCCAGCAGCGAAGGGAGCACAGATACGCAGTATTTT. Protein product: CASSEGSTDTQYF. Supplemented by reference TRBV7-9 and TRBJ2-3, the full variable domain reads DTGVSQNPRHKITKRGQNVTFRCDPISEHNRLYWYRQTLGQGPEFLTYFQNEAQLEKSRLLSDRFSAERPKGSFSTLEIQRTEQGDSAMYLCASSEGSTDTQYFGPGTRLTVL.

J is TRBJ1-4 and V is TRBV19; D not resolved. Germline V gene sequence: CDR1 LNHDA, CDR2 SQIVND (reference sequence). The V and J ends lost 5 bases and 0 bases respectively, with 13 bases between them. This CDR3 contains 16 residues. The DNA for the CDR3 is TGTGCCAGTAGTCCTGGACGGATTGCAACTAATGAAAAACTGTTTTTT. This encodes CASSPGRIATNEKLFF.